The entry that follows covers one T cell receptor beta chain sequence. In TCRdb, the RT-PCR reads were re-called with MiXCR into one record per CDR3 protein. The data contain some 880,000 distinct CDR3 sequences, roughly 17% of them singletons. Trimming shortened V by 1 base and J by 4 bases, and 4 bases separated the two germline ends. This CDR3 region has 11 residues. Per the germline V gene, CDR1 is GTSNPN and CDR2 is SVGIG (reference sequence). This specimen comes from a study of patients and donors after allogeneic stem cell transplantation. The chain carries TRBV30 and TRBJ1-2, with D hard to call. This clonotype originated in a human donor who was either an allogeneic HSCT recipient or a stem cell or donor lymphocyte infusion donor (not recorded which). It is not recorded whose cells these are; they may come from a transplant donor. Sequencing input: blood, either unsorted or a sorted T cell fraction (not recorded which). CDR3 DNA: TGTGCCTGGAGTGGAGCCTATGGCTACACCTTC. As protein: CAWSGAYGYTF.